These 13 T cell receptor beta chains originate from one sample sequenced in a study of blood T cell repertoires in COVID-19. Only in-frame clones appear in the TCRdb table, and some are missing; sequencing was by immunoSEQ multiplex PCR. The sample lists about 430,000 clones, 80% to 90% occurring once. Sequenced material: PBMCs or T cells enriched from blood (not recorded which). The receptors here all came from a man aged 25-40 years who had recovered from COVID-19.

J is TRBJ2-3 and V is TRBV6-5, with D possibly being TRBD1 (6 bases). The germline V gene encodes CDR1 MNHEY and CDR2 SVGAGI. V lost 2 bases and J 6 bases, leaving 12 bases between the germline ends. This CDR3 contains 14 residues. This CDR3 is CASSYPARGDTQYF. For the CDR3, the DNA is TGTGCCAGCAGTTACCCCGCCAGGGGTGATACGCAGTATTTT.

The gene calls are TRBV20-1 and TRBJ2-7; weak D call: TRBD2 (5 bases). The CDR3 runs to 11 residues. Germline V gene lookup returns CDR1 DFQATT and CDR2 SNEGSKA (reference sequence). The germline V and J ends were trimmed by 7 bases and 4 bases, with 11 bases remaining between them. CDR3: CSVIRGYEQYF. CDR3 sequence (DNA): TGCAGTGTTATTCGGGGATACGAGCAGTACTTC.

The chain has TRBV19 and TRBJ2-2; TRBD1 is a possible D gene (6 bases). CDR1 LNHDA and CDR2 SQIVND come from the germline V gene (reference sequence). This CDR3 comprises 14 residues. Between the trimmed V and J ends, which lost 1 base and 3 bases, there was a span of 6 bases. CDR3 nucleotides: TGTGCCAGTAGTATAGGGACAGACACCGGGGAGCTGTTTTTT. It translates to CASSIGTDTGELFF. The full variable domain, rest sourced from reference TRBV19 and TRBJ2-2, is DGGITQSPKYLFRKEGQNVTLSCEQNLNHDAMYWYRQDPGQGLRLIYYSQIVNDFQKGDIAEGYSVSREKKESFPLTVTSAQKNPTAFYLCASSIGTDTGELFFGEGSRLTVL.

V usage is TRBV7-9 and J usage is TRBJ2-3; D is possibly TRBD2 (5 bases). Trimming removed 4 bases from V and 4 bases from J, with 12 bases in between. This CDR3 region has 14 residues. CDR1 and CDR2 from the germline V gene are SEHNR and FQNEAQ (reference sequence). The CDR3 region is CASSYVGDADTQYF. In DNA form, the CDR3 reads TGTGCCAGCAGCTACGTGGGAGATGCAGATACGCAGTATTTT.

The chain's CDR3 is CASSQDWLDSYGYTF. DNA for the CDR3: TGTGCCAGCAGCCAAGATTGGCTAGACAGCTATGGCTACACCTTC. This sequence joins TRBV14 and TRBJ1-2; D is perhaps TRBD1 (5 bases). Germline loops: CDR1 SGHDN, CDR2 FVKESK. The CDR3 is made up of 15 amino acids. The germline V and J ends were trimmed by 0 bases and 4 bases, with 12 bases remaining between them.

The chain links TRBV12-5 to TRBJ1-1, with D possibly matching TRBD1 (6 bases). From germline, CDR1 is LGHNT and CDR2 FRNRAP. The CDR3 consists of 14 residues. Trimming pared 6 bases from V and 3 bases from J, leaving 14 bases between. CDR3 DNA sequence: TGTGCTAGTGGCCCCAGGGGCGGAGACACTGAAGCTTTCTTT. It is translated as CASGPRGGDTEAFF.

The rearrangement links TRBV7-9 to TRBJ1-4; D remains unclear. CDR1 SEHNR and CDR2 FQNEAQ come from the germline V gene (reference sequence). The CDR3 has 14 residues. The V gene lost 0 bases and the J gene lost 4 bases, with 6 bases spanning the gap. CDR3 nucleotide sequence: TGTGCCAGCAGCTTAGCGGAGATTAATGAAAAACTGTTTTTT. It translates to CASSLAEINEKLFF.

J is TRBJ2-1 and V is TRBV5-6; 10 bases map to TRBD1. The ends lost 4 bases at V and 2 bases at J; junction bases unmatched: 3. The CDR3 has 15 residues. CDR1 SGHDT and CDR2 YYEEEE come from the germline V gene. This CDR3 reads CASSPGQGPYNEQFF. The DNA for the CDR3 is TGTGCCAGCAGCCCGGGACAGGGGCCCTACAATGAGCAGTTCTTC.

This chain links TRBV20-1 with TRBJ2-5; D gene unclear. Germline V gene sequence: CDR1 DFQATT, CDR2 SNEGSKA (reference sequence). This CDR3 comprises 11 residues. V lost 4 bases and J 0 bases, leaving 3 bases between the germline ends. CDR3 in amino acids: CSANNQETQYF. The CDR3 nucleotides are TGCAGTGCTAACAACCAAGAGACCCAGTACTTC.

The chain couples TRBV28 to TRBJ2-1, with 9 bases matching TRBD1. Losses at the gene ends were 3 bases for V and 5 bases for J; bases not matched to a gene: 5. Per germline, CDR1 MDHEN and CDR2 SYDVKM. There are 15 residues in the CDR3. The CDR3 sequence: CASSFRTGVHNEQFF. CDR3 sequence (DNA): TGTGCCAGCAGTTTTAGGACAGGGGTCCACAATGAGCAGTTCTTC.

The rearrangement joins TRBV6-5 to TRBJ1-2; TRBD1 is a possible D gene (5 bases). CDR3 length equals 14 residues. Deletions cut 7 bases from V and 2 bases from J, with 14 bases between. Germline loops: CDR1 MNHEY, CDR2 SVGAGI. CDR3 protein: CASIESGANYGYTF. As DNA, the CDR3 is TGTGCCAGCATCGAAAGCGGGGCAAACTATGGCTACACCTTC.

The rearrangement joins TRBV5-1 to TRBJ2-2; 11 bases line up with TRBD2. J was trimmed by 7 bases and V by 3 bases; bases with no gene match: 5. CDR1 and CDR2 from the germline V gene are SGHRS and YFSETQ. The CDR3 runs to 15 residues. The CDR3 region is CASSSASGRIGELFF. CDR3 nucleotides: TGCGCCAGCAGCTCAGCTAGCGGGAGGATCGGGGAGCTGTTTTTT.

The J gene is TRBJ2-5, the V gene TRBV3-1 (or the pseudogene TRBV3-2), with D unclear. V lost 8 bases, J lost 5 bases, and 15 bases lay in between. Per the germline V gene, CDR1 is LGHDT and CDR2 is YNNKEL (reference sequence). The CDR3 consists of 13 residues. The CDR3 nucleotides read TGTGCCAGCTCTCGATCGGGTCCCGAGACCCAGTACTTC. Translated, it gives CASSRSGPETQYF.